The present T cell receptor (beta chain) was sequenced within a study of control samples from healthy donors and cancer patients. Clones were sequenced by immunoSEQ multiplex PCR, and TCRdb holds only the in-frame ones, with some missing. Of 130,000 or so clones listed, roughly 90% are singletons. Germline V lookup: CDR1 SGHTA, CDR2 FQGNSA. The V segment lost 0 bases and the J segment 7 bases; nucleotides outside the gene matches: 5. This CDR3 contains 16 residues. The V and J genes are TRBV7-2 and TRBJ2-2; TRBD2 matches 10 bases. This TCR was sampled from a woman aged 45-60 years in good health. The source material was blood. CDR3 nucleotide sequence: TGTGCCAGCAGCTTAGCAGCGGGAGGGAGTGGCGGGGAGCTGTTTTTT. Translating it yields CASSLAAGGSGGELFF.